This TCR beta chain originates from a study of blood T cell repertoires in COVID-19. The length of the CDR3 is 13 residues. Per the germline V gene, CDR1 is SQVTM and CDR2 is ANQGSEA. The ends were cut back, 4 bases at V and 2 bases at J, with 12 bases in the middle. The data were produced by immunoSEQ multiplex PCR, yet TCRdb's version contains in-frame clones alone and is incomplete. The data contain about 150,000 clones, around 87% of them singletons. The clonotype was recovered from a man aged 18 to 29 with COVID-19, enrolled during active disease. Source material: peripheral blood. The chain has TRBV29-1 and TRBJ2-7, with D maybe TRBD2 (6 bases). CDR3 DNA: TGCAGCGTTGGGGGGACTTTAACCTACGAGCAGTACTTC. This translates into CSVGGTLTYEQYF.